The next 20 T cell receptor beta chains were all read from a single sample in a study of T-cell memory formation after mild COVID-19. TCRdb ran MiXCR on the 5' RACE reads and lists one entry per CDR3 protein. The sample holds some 150,000 distinct CDR3 sequences; 6% are singletons and the top ten take about 2%. Sequenced material: PBMCs or a T cell subset sorted from them (not recorded which). The receptors derive from an adult woman who had mild COVID-19 (a few samples of this study predate the infection). Cell type and time point are not known.

This clonotype came up many times. The chain employs TRBV5-1 and TRBJ1-1; 8 bases agree with TRBD1. The CDR3 length is 16 residues. The V segment lost 4 bases and the J segment 2 bases; nucleotides outside the gene matches: 10. CDR1 SGHRS and CDR2 YFSETQ come from the germline V gene. The CDR3 loop is CASSDRTGIENTEAFF. CDR3 bases: TGCGCCAGCAGCGATCGGACAGGGATTGAAAACACTGAAGCTTTCTTT.

This clonotype came up many times. This chain links TRBV7-6 with TRBJ2-3; 7 bases agree with TRBD1. V trimming: 5 bases; J trimming: 5 bases; junction bases outside the gene matches: 13. The CDR3 consists of 16 residues. From germline, CDR1 is SGHVS and CDR2 FNYEAQ. CDR3 loop: CASSARGQQGQDTQYF. CDR3 bases: TGTGCCAGCAGCGCAAGGGGGCAGCAAGGCCAAGATACGCAGTATTTT. Filled out from reference TRBV7-6 and TRBJ2-3, the complete variable domain reads GAGVSQSPRYKVTKRGQDVALRCDPISGHVSLYWYRQALGQGPEFLTYFNYEAQQDKSGLPNDRFSAERPEGSISTLTIQRTEQRDSAMYRCASSARGQQGQDTQYFGPGTRLTVL.

This clonotype occurred many times. The chain employs TRBV6-5 and TRBJ2-1; unclear D gene. CDR3 length: 15 amino acids. V was pared by 2 bases and J by 0 bases, with 8 bases between. Germline-derived CDR1 and CDR2 are MNHEY and SVGAGI. The CDR3 reads CASSYDRSSYNEQFF. The DNA for the CDR3 is TGTGCCAGCAGTTACGACCGAAGCTCCTACAATGAGCAGTTCTTC.

This clonotype was observed many times. This chain connects TRBV2 to TRBJ2-5, with 7 bases fitting TRBD1. The CDR3 has 14 residues. CDR1 SNHLY and CDR2 FYNNEI come from the germline V gene. J gave up 5 bases and V 4 bases, and 7 bases lay outside the gene matches. The CDR3 sequence: CASSGQGLRETQYF. The DNA of the CDR3 is TGTGCCAGCAGTGGACAGGGTCTCCGGGAGACCCAGTACTTC.

This clonotype has ten or more counts. This chain joins TRBV5-8 and TRBJ1-2; D remains ambiguous. The V gene's germline CDR1 is SGHTS and CDR2 YDEGEE. The CDR3 loop spans 14 amino acids. Trimming shortened V by 0 bases and J by 5 bases, and 11 bases separated the two germline ends. The CDR3 is CASSLVSEAYGYTF. CDR3 nucleotides: TGTGCCAGCAGCTTGGTTTCAGAGGCTTATGGCTACACCTTC.

The sample holds many counts of this clonotype. The chain combines TRBV6-5 with TRBJ1-1, with D maybe TRBD1 (6 bases). The germline CDR1 and CDR2 sequences are MNHEY and SVGAGI. The germline V and J ends were trimmed by 6 bases and 0 bases, with 17 bases remaining between them. This CDR3 has 16 residues. DNA for the CDR3: TGTGCCAGCAGACCCTCTGGACAGACTTTGAACACTGAAGCTTTCTTT. It specifies CASRPSGQTLNTEAFF.

This clonotype was detected a few times. J is TRBJ1-2 and V is TRBV10-3; the match to TRBD1 covers 7 bases. Per germline, CDR1 ENHRY and CDR2 SYGVKD. The CDR3 sequence is 14 residues long. With V trimmed by 4 bases and J by 4 bases, 6 bases remained unmatched. DNA for the CDR3: TGTGCCATCAGTGGCTTAGGGGACAGCTATGGCTACACCTTC. Its protein is CAISGLGDSYGYTF.

This clonotype was seen many times. CDR3 in amino acids: CASSLGLSPYEQYF. CDR3 coding DNA: TGTGCCAGCAGCTTAGGCCTCTCTCCCTACGAGCAGTACTTC. This chain joins TRBV7-2 and TRBJ2-7; no clear D. CDR1 is SGHTA, CDR2 FQGNSA, per germline. This CDR3 contains 14 residues. Trimming pared 1 base from V and 2 bases from J, leaving 9 bases between.

This clonotype appeared many times. V usage is TRBV24-1 and J usage is TRBJ1-2, with TRBD1 matching over 10 bases. V gave up 9 bases and J gave up 8 bases; unmatched junction bases: 8. Germline CDR1 KGHDR, CDR2 SFDVKD. The CDR3 length is 13 residues. CDR3 in amino acids: CATRDRGVRGYTF. In DNA, the CDR3 is TGTGCCACCCGGGACAGGGGAGTGAGAGGCTACACCTTC.

This clonotype was counted only a few times. V gene TRBV6-2 or TRBV6-3 combines with J gene TRBJ2-1; D call uncertain. The CDR3 is 14 amino acids. V was pared by 5 bases and J by 4 bases, with 12 bases between. CDR1 and CDR2 (germline): MNHEY, SVGEGT. CDR3 sequence reads: CASSSLLFYNEQFF. DNA of the CDR3: TGTGCCAGCAGTAGCCTCCTATTTTACAATGAGCAGTTCTTC.

Many counts were recorded for this clonotype. The chain recombines TRBV5-1 with TRBJ2-7, with 9 nucleotides matching TRBD1. Germline loops: CDR1 SGHRS, CDR2 YFSETQ. Germline trimming cut 4 bases from V and 2 bases from J; bases unmatched to any gene: 10. This CDR3 spans 16 amino acids. CDR3 residues: CASSLASGTGTYEQYF. In nucleotides, the CDR3 is TGCGCCAGCAGCCTTGCTTCCGGGACAGGGACCTACGAGCAGTACTTC.

This clonotype was found many times. The chain is built from TRBV6-5 and TRBJ2-7, with D possibly TRBD1 on 6 matching bases. The CDR3 has 13 residues. V was shortened by 8 bases and J by 9 bases, with 20 bases between the two germline ends. Germline CDR1 MNHEY, CDR2 SVGAGI. CDR3 in amino acids: CASFRGQYGGQYF. In nucleotides, the CDR3 is TGTGCCAGCTTTCGCGGACAGTACGGCGGGCAGTACTTC.

CDR3 sequence: CSARAYRDADTGELFF. The CDR3, as DNA: TGCAGTGCTAGAGCTTACAGGGATGCTGACACCGGGGAGCTGTTTTTT. The chain employs TRBV20-1 and TRBJ2-2, with D perhaps TRBD1 (6 bases). Between the trimmed V and J ends, which lost 1 base and 3 bases, there was a span of 15 bases. The CDR3 spans 16 residues. Germline CDR1 and CDR2: DFQATT and SNEGSKA (reference sequence).

The chain links TRBV5-6 to TRBJ2-1; D assignment may be TRBD1 or TRBD2 (6 bases each). Germline CDR1 SGHDT, CDR2 YYEEEE. The V end was cut by 1 base, the J end by 13 bases, with 30 bases between. The CDR3 runs 18 residues. The CDR3 DNA sequence: TGTGCCAGCAGCTTGACGGGACGGGGGCTGACTGCAGAGTATGTCCAGTTCTTC. Translation gives CASSLTGRGLTAEYVQFF. The whole variable domain, filled in from reference TRBV5-6 and TRBJ2-1, reads DAGVTQSPTHLIKTRGQQVTLRCSPKSGHDTVSWYQQALGQGPQFIFQYYEEEERQRGNFPDRFSGHQFPNYSSELNVNALLLGDSALYLCASSLTGRGLTAEYVQFFGPGTRLTVL.

The sample holds many counts of this clonotype. The rearrangement links TRBV11-2 to TRBJ2-1, with D perhaps given as TRBD1 or TRBD2 (5 bases each). Trimming pared 1 base from V and 7 bases from J, leaving 20 bases between. Germline V gene sequence: CDR1 SGHAT, CDR2 FQNNGV. The CDR3 has 17 residues. DNA of the CDR3: TGTGCCAGCAGCTTAGGTCGACGGCCGGGGCTGAAGAATGAGCAGTTCTTC. It codes for CASSLGRRPGLKNEQFF.

This clonotype has more than one count but fewer than ten. This chain links TRBV5-1 with TRBJ1-2; unclear D gene. Germline V CDR1 and CDR2: SGHRS, YFSETQ. This CDR3 has 16 amino acids. V was trimmed by 4 bases and J by 7 bases, leaving 23 bases between them. The CDR3 is CASSPGPHLPRRGYTF. CDR3 sequence (DNA): TGCGCCAGCAGCCCCGGGCCCCATTTACCACGGCGTGGCTACACCTTC.

This clonotype appeared many times. The chain couples TRBV20-1 to TRBJ2-7, with 7 bases matching TRBD1. The CDR3 runs to 15 residues. Germline V lookup: CDR1 DFQATT, CDR2 SNEGSKA (reference sequence). The V segment lost 4 bases and the J segment 3 bases; nucleotides outside the gene matches: 12. The CDR3 coding sequence is TGCAGTGCTAATCCACGGACAGGACTCGGCTACGAGCAGTACTTC. Amino acids: CSANPRTGLGYEQYF.

This clonotype showed up many times. The V gene is TRBV18, the J gene TRBJ1-1; D uncertain. The CDR3 extends over 14 amino acids. The germline V and J ends were trimmed by 6 bases and 1 base, with 12 bases remaining between them. Germline V gene sequence: CDR1 KGHSH, CDR2 LQKENI. The chain's CDR3 is CASSRDKGNTEAFF. In nucleotides, the CDR3 is TGTGCCAGCTCTAGGGATAAGGGGAACACTGAAGCTTTCTTT.

This clonotype was seen more than once but under ten times. The chain employs TRBV6-5 and TRBJ2-3, with 7 bases that match TRBD1. The V segment lost 3 bases and the J segment 8 bases; nucleotides outside the gene matches: 11. From germline, CDR1 is MNHEY and CDR2 SVGAGI. CDR3 length: 15 amino acids. CDR3 amino acids: CASSYEGARYGTQYF. The DNA of the CDR3 is TGTGCCAGCAGTTATGAGGGGGCGCGGTACGGTACGCAGTATTTT.

The chain is built from TRBV12-3 or TRBV12-4 and TRBJ1-6; D unclear. CDR3 length: 14 amino acids. The V end was cut by 7 bases, the J end by 6 bases, with 13 bases between. CDR3 loop: CASTRGLLNSPLHF. The CDR3 DNA follows: TGTGCCAGCACCCGAGGGCTTCTTAATTCACCCCTCCACTTT.